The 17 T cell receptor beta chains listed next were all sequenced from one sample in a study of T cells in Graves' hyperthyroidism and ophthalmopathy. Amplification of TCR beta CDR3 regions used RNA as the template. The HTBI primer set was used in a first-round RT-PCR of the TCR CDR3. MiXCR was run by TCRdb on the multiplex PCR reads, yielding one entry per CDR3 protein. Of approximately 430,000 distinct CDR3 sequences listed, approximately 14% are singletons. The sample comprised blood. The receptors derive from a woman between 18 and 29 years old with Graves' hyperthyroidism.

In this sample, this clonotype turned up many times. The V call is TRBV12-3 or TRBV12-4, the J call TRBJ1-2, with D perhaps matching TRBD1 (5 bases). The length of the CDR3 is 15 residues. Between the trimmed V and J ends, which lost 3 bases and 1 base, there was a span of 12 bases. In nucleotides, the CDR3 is TGTGCCAGCAGTTTGAAGCAGGGAGATAACTATGGCTACACCTTC. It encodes CASSLKQGDNYGYTF.

This chain's CDR3 is CSASPTSPTDTQYF. The CDR3 DNA is TGCAGTGCCAGTCCTACTAGCCCGACAGATACGCAGTATTTT. The rearrangement joins TRBV20-1 to TRBJ2-3; D is perhaps TRBD2 (6 bases). The V and J ends lost 6 bases and 3 bases respectively, with 16 bases between them. The CDR3 extends over 14 amino acids. CDR1 and CDR2 from the germline V gene are DFQATT and SNEGSKA (reference sequence).

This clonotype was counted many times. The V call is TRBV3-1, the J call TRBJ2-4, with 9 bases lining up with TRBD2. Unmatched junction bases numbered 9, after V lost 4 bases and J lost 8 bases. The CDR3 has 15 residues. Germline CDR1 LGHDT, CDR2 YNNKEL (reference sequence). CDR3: CASSRGRGPGDIQYF. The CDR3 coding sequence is TGTGCCAGCAGCCGCGGGAGGGGCCCTGGGGACATTCAGTACTTC.

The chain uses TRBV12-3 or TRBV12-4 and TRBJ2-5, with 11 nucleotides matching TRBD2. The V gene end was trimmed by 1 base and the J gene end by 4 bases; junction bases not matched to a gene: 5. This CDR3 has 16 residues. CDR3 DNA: TGTGCCAGCAGTTTAGTAGCGGGAGGGCCGAGAGAGACCCAGTACTTC. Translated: CASSLVAGGPRETQYF.

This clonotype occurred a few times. The CDR3 sequence is CASSIVPDPGLVGYTF. DNA of the CDR3: TGTGCCAGTAGTATAGTCCCGGACCCGGGATTAGTCGGCTACACCTTC. The genes are TRBV19 and TRBJ1-2; no firm D call. Per germline, CDR1 LNHDA and CDR2 SQIVND (reference sequence). The CDR3 sequence is 16 residues long. V lost 1 base and J lost 8, with 20 bases in between.

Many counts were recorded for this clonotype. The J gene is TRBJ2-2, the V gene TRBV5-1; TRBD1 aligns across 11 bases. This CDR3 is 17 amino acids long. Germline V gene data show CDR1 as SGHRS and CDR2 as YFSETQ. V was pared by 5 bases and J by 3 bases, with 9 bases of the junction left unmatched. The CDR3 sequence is CASRSPRDRGDTGELFF. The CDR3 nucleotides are TGCGCCAGCAGATCACCCCGGGACAGGGGGGACACCGGGGAGCTGTTTTTT.

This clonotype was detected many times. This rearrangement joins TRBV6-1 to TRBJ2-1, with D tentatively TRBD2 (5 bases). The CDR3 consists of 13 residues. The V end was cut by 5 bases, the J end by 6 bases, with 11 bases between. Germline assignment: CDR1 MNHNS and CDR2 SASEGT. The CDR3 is CASSLRAGNEQFF. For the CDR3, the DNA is TGTGCCAGCAGTTTGAGGGCAGGCAATGAGCAGTTCTTC.

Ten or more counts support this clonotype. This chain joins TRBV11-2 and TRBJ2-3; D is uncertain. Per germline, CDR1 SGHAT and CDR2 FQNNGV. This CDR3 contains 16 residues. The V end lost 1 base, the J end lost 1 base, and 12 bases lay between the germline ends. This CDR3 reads CASSLVPGHRTDTQYF. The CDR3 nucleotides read TGTGCCAGCAGCTTAGTCCCTGGTCACCGCACAGATACGCAGTATTTT. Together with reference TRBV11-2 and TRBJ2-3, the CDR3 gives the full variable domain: EAGVAQSPRYKIIEKRQSVAFWCNPISGHATLYWYQQILGQGPKLLIQFQNNGVVDDSQLPKDRFSAERLKGVDSTLKIQPAKLEDSAVYLCASSLVPGHRTDTQYFGPGTRLTVL.

The CDR3, as DNA: TGCAGTGCTAGAGATCCGGCTAGCGGGGACTACGAGCAGTACTTC. It yields the protein CSARDPASGDYEQYF. The gene calls are TRBV20-1 and TRBJ2-7; 9 positions agree with TRBD2. The CDR3 runs to 15 residues. V gave up 0 bases and J gave up 3 bases; unmatched junction bases: 6. Germline CDR1 reads DFQATT; CDR2 reads SNEGSKA (reference sequence).

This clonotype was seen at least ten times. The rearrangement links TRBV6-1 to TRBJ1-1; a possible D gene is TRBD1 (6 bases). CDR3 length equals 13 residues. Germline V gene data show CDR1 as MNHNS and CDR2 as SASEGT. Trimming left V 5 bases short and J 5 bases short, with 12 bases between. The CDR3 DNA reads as TGTGCCAGCAGTTATACAGGGAAGACTGAAGCTTTCTTT. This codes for CASSYTGKTEAFF.

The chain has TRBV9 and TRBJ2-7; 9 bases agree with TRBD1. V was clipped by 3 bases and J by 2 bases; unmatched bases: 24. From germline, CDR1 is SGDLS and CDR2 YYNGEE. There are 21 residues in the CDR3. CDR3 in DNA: TGTGCCAGCAGCGGCATCCGGGACAGGGATGGGCTAGGGGCTTCCCCCTACGAGCAGTACTTC. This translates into CASSGIRDRDGLGASPYEQYF.

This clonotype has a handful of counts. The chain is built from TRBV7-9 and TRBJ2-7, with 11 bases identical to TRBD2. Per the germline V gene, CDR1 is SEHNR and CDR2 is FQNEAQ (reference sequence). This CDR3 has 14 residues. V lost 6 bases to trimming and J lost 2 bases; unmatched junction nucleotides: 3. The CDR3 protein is CASSTSGGPYEQYF. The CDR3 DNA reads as TGTGCCAGCAGTACTAGCGGGGGCCCCTACGAGCAGTACTTC.

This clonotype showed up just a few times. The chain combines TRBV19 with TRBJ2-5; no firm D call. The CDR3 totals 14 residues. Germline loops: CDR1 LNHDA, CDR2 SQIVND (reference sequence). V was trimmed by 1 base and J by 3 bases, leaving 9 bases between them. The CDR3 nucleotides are TGTGCCAGTAGTATAGTTCACAGAGAAGAGACCCAGTACTTC. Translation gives CASSIVHREETQYF.

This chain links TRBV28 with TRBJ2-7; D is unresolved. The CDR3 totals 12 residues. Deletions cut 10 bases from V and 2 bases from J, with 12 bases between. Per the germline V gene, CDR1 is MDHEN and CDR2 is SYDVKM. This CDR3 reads CATQWDPYEQYF. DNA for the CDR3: TGTGCCACCCAGTGGGATCCCTACGAGCAGTACTTC.

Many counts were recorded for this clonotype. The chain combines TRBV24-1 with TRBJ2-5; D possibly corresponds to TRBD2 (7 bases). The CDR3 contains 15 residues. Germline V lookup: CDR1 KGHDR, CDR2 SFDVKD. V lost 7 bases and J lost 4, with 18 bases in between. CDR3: CATRGTHAGAETQYF. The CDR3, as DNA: TGTGCCACCAGAGGGACCCACGCGGGGGCAGAGACCCAGTACTTC.

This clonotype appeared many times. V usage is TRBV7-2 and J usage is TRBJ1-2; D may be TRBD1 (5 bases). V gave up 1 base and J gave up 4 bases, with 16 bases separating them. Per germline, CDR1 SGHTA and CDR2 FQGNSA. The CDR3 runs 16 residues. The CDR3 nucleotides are TGTGCCAGCAGCTTAGGGTTATCGGGGGGTATCTATGGCTACACCTTC. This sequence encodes CASSLGLSGGIYGYTF.

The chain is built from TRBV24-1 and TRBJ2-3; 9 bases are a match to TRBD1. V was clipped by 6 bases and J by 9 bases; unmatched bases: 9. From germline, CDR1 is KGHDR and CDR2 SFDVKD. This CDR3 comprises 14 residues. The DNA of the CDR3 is TGTGCCACCAGTCCGGGACAGGGCATAGGGACGCAGTATTTT. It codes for CATSPGQGIGTQYF.